This is a list of T cell receptor beta chains from one sample in a study of shared clonotypes between healthy human individuals. Assay used: immunoSEQ multiplex PCR; TCRdb lists only in-frame clones, some missing. The sample includes around 650,000 clones, roughly 95% of them seen just once. Specimen: naive CD8+ T cells sorted from blood. The origin of the receptors is a woman aged 25-40 years in good health. Both conserved end residues are trimmed from each CDR3.

TRBJ1-1 | TRBV27 | ASSWGRDTEAF
TRBJ2-1 | TRBV28 | ASQGLAGWGSYNEQF
TRBJ2-3 | TRBV4-1 | ASSQEIAGGRTDTQY
TRBJ1-5 | TRBV27 | ASSLIPRGVGQPQH
TRBJ2-7 | TRBV19 | ASSKGAGVNPYEQY
TRBJ2-5 | TRBV9 | ASSVGQGGRETQY
TRBJ2-5 | TRBV9 | ASSVVSSGSETQY
TRBJ1-1 | TRBV11-2 | ASSLDPGMEAF
TRBJ1-5 | TRBV10-2 | ASSDWGTNQPQH
TRBJ2-2 | TRBV5-4 | ASSLGSGLGELF
TRBJ2-5 | TRBV7-8 | ASSLMGLGPAGTQY
TRBJ2-7 | TRBV19 | ASSISYSSVEQY
TRBJ2-5 | TRBV11-2 | ASSWASGQETQY
TRBJ2-3 | TRBV10-3 | AIKDRGTSTDTQY
TRBJ1-5 | TRBV5-4 | ASSMGPSQPQH
TRBJ2-7 | TRBV6-6 | ASSSTVYEQY
. | TRBV7-9 | ASSLSYEQY
TRBJ2-7 | TRBV6-4 | ASSDFSLRDRTPKGGYEQY
TRBJ2-3 | TRBV27 | ASSLVGTGTDTQY
TRBJ2-1 | TRBV7-9 | ASSLGGGRLNEQF
TRBJ2-1 | TRBV7-9 | ASSPGGRENEQF
TRBJ2-5 | TRBV6-1 | ASNPTGLAGETQY
TRBJ2-2 | TRBV19 | ASRRGNFVPGELF
TRBJ2-1 | TRBV1 | TSSSAGGPQYNEQF
TRBJ2-5 | TRBV9 | ASSPRTDDQETQY
TRBJ2-2 | TRBV7-6 | ASSFTSGELF
TRBJ2-5 | TRBV27 | ASSETIGETQY
TRBJ2-6 | TRBV19 | ASSSRDSPSGANVLT
TRBJ2-1 | TRBV19 | ASSIDSRMSYNEQF
TRBJ1-2 | TRBV4-1 | ASSQVSQAYYGYT
. | TRBV28 | ASNTPGTSSYEQY
TRBJ2-7 | TRBV7-9 | ASSFGGEQY
TRBJ2-7 | TRBV7-8 | ASSFGPGRPYEQY
TRBJ2-1 | TRBV19 | ASSEGNEQF
TRBJ1-3 | TRBV28 | ASSDHRESSGNTIY
TRBJ2-7 | TRBV2 | AMALSSSPYEQY
TRBJ1-6 | TRBV5-6 | ASSSSTGYNSPLH
TRBJ1-1 | TRBV15 | ATSRDGTEAF
TRBJ1-5 | TRBV28 | ASVKPGKQGNQPQH
TRBJ2-7 | TRBV11-2 | ASSEPGTAPYEQY
TRBJ2-1 | TRBV4-1 | ASSQVAGGQF
TRBJ1-6 | TRBV4-1 | ASSQDGIGSPLH
TRBJ2-7 | TRBV7-9 | ASSPAGSSYEQY
TRBJ2-7 | TRBV4-1 | ASSQVRTYEQY
TRBJ2-1 | TRBV2 | ASEKGYYEQF
TRBJ1-2 | TRBV5-4 | ASSEGTGGNGYT
TRBJ2-3 | TRBV29-1 | SVVGDTGGSSTDTQY
TRBJ1-2 | TRBV28 | ASTGGERHGYT
TRBJ2-1 | TRBV7-2 | ASSLAPRGRWEQF
TRBJ2-1 | TRBV4-2 | ASSQDPPNAGEQF
TRBJ2-7 | TRBV19 | ASSIVYGTSNEQY
TRBJ1-4 | TRBV4-2 | ASTQGGTDHEKLF
TRBJ2-4 | TRBV4-1 | ASSQDSIMTSSKNIQY
TRBJ2-7 | TRBV6-5 | ASSYGLGDYEQY
TRBJ2-5 | TRBV27 | ASSWTGGQETQY
TRBJ2-1 | TRBV4-1 | ASSLLRQGRVGEQF
TRBJ2-7 | TRBV6-5 | ASSYVQGYEQY
TRBJ2-1 | TRBV5-1 | ASSFLGRELDEQF
TRBJ1-4 | TRBV5-1 | ASSLYREREKLF
TRBJ2-7 | TRBV14 | ASSQGLSLSTYEQY